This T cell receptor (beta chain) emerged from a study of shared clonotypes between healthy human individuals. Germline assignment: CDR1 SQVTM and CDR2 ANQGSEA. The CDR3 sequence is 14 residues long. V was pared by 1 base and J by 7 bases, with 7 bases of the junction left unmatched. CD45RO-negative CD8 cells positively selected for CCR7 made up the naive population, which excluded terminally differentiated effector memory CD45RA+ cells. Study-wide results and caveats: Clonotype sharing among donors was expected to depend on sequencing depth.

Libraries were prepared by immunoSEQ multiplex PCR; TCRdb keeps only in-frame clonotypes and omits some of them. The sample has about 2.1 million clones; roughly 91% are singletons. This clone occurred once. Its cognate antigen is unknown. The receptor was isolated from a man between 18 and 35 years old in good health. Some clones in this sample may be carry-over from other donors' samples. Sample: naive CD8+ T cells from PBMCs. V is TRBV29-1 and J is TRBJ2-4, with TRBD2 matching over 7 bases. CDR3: CSVEGRSGGNIQYF. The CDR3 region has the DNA TGCAGCGTTGAAGGGAGGTCCGGGGGGAACATTCAGTACTTC.